The 3 T cell receptor beta chains given below trace back to one sample, sequenced in a study of T cell responses to AZD1222 COVID-19 vaccine. The assay was immunoSEQ multiplex PCR, and TCRdb's table has in-frame clones only and misses some. The table lists over 110,000 clones, roughly 90% of them singletons. The sequenced sample was peripheral blood, obtained on day 0 of AZD1222 vaccination. These receptors were taken from an adult in good health.

V usage is TRBV5-4 and J usage is TRBJ2-3; D is unclear. Trimming took 1 base from V and 6 from J, leaving 12 bases between them. The CDR3 is 14 amino acids. CDR1 SGHNT and CDR2 YYREEE come from the germline V gene (reference sequence). This CDR3 is CASSLLLGRDTQYF. Here the CDR3 DNA reads TGTGCCAGCAGCTTGCTGCTCGGGCGCGATACGCAGTATTTT. Full variable domain (remainder filled in from reference TRBV5-4 and TRBJ2-3): ETGVTQSPTHLIKTRGQQVTLRCSSQSGHNTVSWYQQALGQGPQFIFQYYREEENGRGNFPPRFSGLQFPNYSSELNVNALELDDSALYLCASSLLLGRDTQYFGPGTRLTVL.

This chain joins TRBV2 and TRBJ1-2; D might be TRBD1 (5 bases). V was shortened by 6 bases and J by 0 bases, with 14 bases between the two germline ends. The length of the CDR3 is 15 residues. Germline V gene lookup returns CDR1 SNHLY and CDR2 FYNNEI. CDR3 sequence: CASRAQTVSNYGYTF. As DNA, the CDR3 is TGTGCCAGCAGGGCTCAGACAGTTTCTAACTATGGCTACACCTTC.

The V call is TRBV28, the J call TRBJ2-7; the match to TRBD1 covers 8 bases. Germline-derived CDR1 and CDR2 are MDHEN and SYDVKM. This CDR3 is built from 14 residues. V shed 8 bases, J shed 5 bases, and the junction held 11 bases outside the gene matches. The CDR3 sequence is CASWAGGVSDEQYF. CDR3 sequence (DNA): TGTGCCAGCTGGGCAGGGGGCGTTTCGGACGAGCAGTACTTC.